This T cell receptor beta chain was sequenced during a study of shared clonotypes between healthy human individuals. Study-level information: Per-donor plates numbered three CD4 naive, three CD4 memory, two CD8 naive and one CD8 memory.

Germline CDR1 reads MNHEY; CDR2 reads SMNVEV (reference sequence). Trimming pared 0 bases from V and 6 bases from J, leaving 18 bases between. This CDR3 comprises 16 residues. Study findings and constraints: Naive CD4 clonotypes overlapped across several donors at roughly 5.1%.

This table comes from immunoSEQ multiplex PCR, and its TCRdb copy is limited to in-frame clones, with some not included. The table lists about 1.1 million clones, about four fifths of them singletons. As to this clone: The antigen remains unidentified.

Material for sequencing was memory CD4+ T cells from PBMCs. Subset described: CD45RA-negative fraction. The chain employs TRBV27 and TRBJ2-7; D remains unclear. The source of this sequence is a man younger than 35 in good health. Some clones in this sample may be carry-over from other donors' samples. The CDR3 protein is CASSLSGWEERREQYF. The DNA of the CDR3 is TGTGCCAGCAGTTTATCAGGGTGGGAAGAACGACGCGAGCAGTACTTC.